This T cell receptor (beta chain) was captured in a study of T cells after yellow fever vaccination. This clonotype was observed many times. The V end lost 3 bases, the J end lost 0 bases, and 6 bases lay between the germline ends. Germline assignment: CDR1 MNHEY and CDR2 SVGAGI. The CDR3 length is 15 residues. MiXCR, applied by TCRdb to the 5' RACE reads, yields one record per CDR3 protein. Found here are a few hundred thousand distinct CDR3 sequences, 3.5% to 4.5% of them singletons; the top ten hold roughly 26%. The sample consisted of PBMCs, taken 5 days after the yellow fever booster vaccination. V and J are TRBV6-5 and TRBJ2-6; D gene unclear. The receptor comes from a man aged 18 to 30 who received the YFV17D yellow fever vaccine. CDR3 bases: TGTGCCAGCAGTTATAGCAGCTCTGGGGCCAACGTCCTGACTTTC. Translation gives CASSYSSSGANVLTF.